This entry concerns a single TCR beta chain. The CDR3 is 16 residues long. V shed 6 bases, J shed 8 bases, and the junction held 16 bases outside the gene matches. Germline V gene data show CDR1 as SGHRS and CDR2 as YFSETQ. The data were taken from a study of blood T cell repertoires in COVID-19. Across the study: There were acute and convalescent COVID-19 samples, and they came from the United States, Italy and Spain. Sources were T cells, B-cell-depleted T cells, or PBMCs; the material itself was cDNA or gDNA.

In the original analysis: Amplification of reference gene primers was used by the study to estimate nucleated cell counts. Clones were read by immunoSEQ multiplex PCR, and TCRdb kept only the in-frame ones, dropping some. That table gives V, J and clone size, and the DNA gave D and trimming. The sample comprises about 150,000 clones, roughly four fifths of which are singletons, and about 2.1% rests with the top ten. The chain couples TRBV5-1 to TRBJ2-1; 8 bases are shared with TRBD2. Sequenced input: peripheral blood. The TCR was taken from a woman aged 80 or over with acute or convalescent COVID-19. The CDR3 spells CASTLGLAGYGDEQFF. The CDR3 DNA is TGCGCCAGCACCCTCGGGCTAGCGGGTTACGGGGATGAGCAGTTCTTC.